This T cell receptor (beta chain) was recovered during a study of shared clonotypes between healthy human individuals. About the research overall: Ranging from 18 to 49 in age, donors were two women and three men. Three CD4 naive, three CD4 memory, two CD8 naive and one CD8 memory plate were used per donor.

Worth noting for this clone: What it binds is unknown.

Data came from immunoSEQ multiplex PCR; TCRdb stores just in-frame clones and leaves some out. The table lists more than 2 million clones, about 95% of them singletons. Study outcomes and limitations: Generation probability values for non-shared clonotypes were lower than those for clonotypes shared by all four donors.

Germline lookup yields CDR1 MNHNS and CDR2 SASEGT. CDR3 length: 16 residues. V was shortened by 4 bases and J by 1 base, with 11 bases between the two germline ends. Cells designated naive CD8 were CD45RO-negative and were positively selected for CCR7, with terminally differentiated effector memory CD45RA+ cells excluded. Sequences were obtained from naive CD8+ T cells sorted from blood. The sequence came from a man younger than 30 in good health. V is TRBV6-1 and J is TRBJ1-6, with D unresolved. The CDR3 nucleotides read TGTGCCAGCAGTGCCCATTGGGAATCCTATAATTCACCCCTCCACTTT. Translation gives CASSAHWESYNSPLHF.